The T cell receptor beta chain under discussion was sequenced for a study of blood T cell repertoires in COVID-19. The J segment lost 0 bases and the V segment lost 4 bases, leaving 3 bases of the junction unmatched. The CDR3 loop spans 15 amino acids. Germline assignment: CDR1 KGHDR and CDR2 SFDVKD. This clone has a single count. Some clones are missing from TCRdb's copy, which holds only in-frame ones; the method was immunoSEQ multiplex PCR. The sample consists of over 85,000 clones, roughly 88% of them appearing once. The clonotype was recovered from a woman in her 70s with acute or convalescent COVID-19. This chain links TRBV24-1 with TRBJ2-3, with TRBD2 matching over 7 bases. Material: peripheral blood. The CDR3 sequence is CATSEASGSTDTQYF. The CDR3 DNA reads as TGTGCCACCAGTGAGGCTAGCGGTAGCACAGATACGCAGTATTTT.